This entry lists 29 T cell receptor beta chains sequenced from one sample in a study of a mutant IDH1 vaccine in newly diagnosed glioma. No antigen is known for these receptors. The table came from immunoSEQ multiplex PCR; TCRdb's copy has only in-frame clones and leaves some out. The table shows about 55,000 clones, with 70% to 85% occurring only once. As for time point: week 47, end of study. The study gave 300 ug of mutant IDH1 20-mer peptide per vaccine dose, with topical imiquimod. Sequences were derived from PBMCs, sampled from a glioma patient whose treatment included an IDH1 peptide vaccine. Every receptor here comes from a woman aged 40 to 50 with glioma. Some clones in this sample may be carry-over from other donors' samples.

The chain employs TRBV27 and TRBJ2-1; 12 bases fit TRBD2. Looked up from germline, CDR1 is MNHEY and CDR2 is SMNVEV (reference sequence). The CDR3 has 17 amino acids. Trimming at V came to 3 bases and at J to 4 bases, leaving 7 bases not matched to a gene. CDR3 nucleotide sequence: TGTGCCAGCAGTTTTCAGGGACTAGCGGGTGTTTACAATGAGCAGTTCTTC. This codes for CASSFQGLAGVYNEQFF.

The V call is TRBV4-3, the J call TRBJ2-7, with 8 nucleotides matching TRBD2. Germline V CDR1 and CDR2: LGHNA, YSLEER. The CDR3 has 14 residues. V shed 0 bases, J shed 3 bases, and the junction held 1 base outside the gene matches. CDR3 protein: CASSQDGGGYEQYF. CDR3 DNA sequence: TGCGCCAGCAGCCAAGACGGGGGGGGCTACGAGCAGTACTTC.

The CDR3 bases are TGTGCCTGGAGGGTAACAGGGGGCGAAGGGGAGCAGTACTTC. Translated, it gives CAWRVTGGEGEQYF. The chain employs TRBV30 and TRBJ2-7, with 9 bases that match TRBD1. The ends lost 3 bases at V and 7 bases at J; junction bases unmatched: 10. From germline, CDR1 is GTSNPN and CDR2 SVGIG (reference sequence). CDR3 size: 14 residues.

The chain carries TRBV9 and TRBJ1-1; D call uncertain. From germline, CDR1 is SGDLS and CDR2 YYNGEE. V lost 10 bases and J 4 bases, leaving 2 bases between the germline ends. The CDR3 runs 8 residues. Here the CDR3 reads CAATEAFF. The DNA of the CDR3 is TGTGCCGCCACTGAAGCTTTCTTT.

V usage is TRBV7-2 and J usage is TRBJ1-3, with D tentatively TRBD1 (6 bases). Trimming stripped 6 bases from V and 4 bases from J, with 13 bases between. CDR1 is SGHTA and CDR2 is FQGNSA in the germline V gene. This CDR3 contains 14 residues. CDR3 bases: TGTGCCAGCAGTCGGGGGGGGCAAGGAAACACCATATATTTT. As protein: CASSRGGQGNTIYF.

The chain links TRBV29-1 to TRBJ1-2; 9 bases line up with TRBD1. This CDR3 region has 12 residues. The V segment lost 7 bases and the J segment 5 bases; nucleotides outside the gene matches: 5. Germline lookup yields CDR1 SQVTM and CDR2 ANQGSEA. The CDR3 loop is CSAGQGSYGYTF. CDR3 sequence (DNA): TGCAGCGCCGGACAGGGGAGTTATGGCTACACCTTC. The full variable domain, its missing parts supplied by reference TRBV29-1 and TRBJ1-2, is SAVISQKPSRDICQRGTSLTIQCQVDSQVTMMFWYRQQPGQSLTLIATANQGSEATYESGFVIDKFPISRPNLTFSTLTVSNMSPEDSSIYLCSAGQGSYGYTFGSGTRLTVV.

This clone was observed a few times. The chain combines TRBV12-5 with TRBJ1-1; weak D call: TRBD1 (5 bases). Germline CDR1 reads LGHNT; CDR2 reads FRNRAP. Trimming cost V 8 bases and J 4 bases, with 17 bases left between them. This CDR3 region has 14 residues. CDR3 DNA sequence: TGTGCTAGTCGATCCCGGGGGGGGACCACTGAAGCTTTCTTT. As protein: CASRSRGGTTEAFF.

The chain is built from TRBV18 and TRBJ2-7, with D perhaps being TRBD1 or TRBD2 (5 bases each). V lost 2 bases and J 5 bases, leaving 7 bases between the germline ends. The length of the CDR3 is 12 residues. Germline CDR1 KGHSH, CDR2 LQKENI. CDR3 bases: TGTGCCAGCTCACCATTGGGGGACGAGCAGTACTTC. Translation: CASSPLGDEQYF.

The chain combines TRBV5-6 with TRBJ2-3; tentative D call: TRBD1 (5 bases). This CDR3 is 16 amino acids long. CDR1 and CDR2 from the germline V gene are SGHDT and YYEEEE. Trimming left V 1 base short and J 2 bases short, with 14 bases between. The CDR3 bases are TGTGCCAGCAGCTTGTGGGCAGGGTTATACACAGATACGCAGTATTTT. Protein: CASSLWAGLYTDTQYF.

The V and J genes are TRBV6-5 and TRBJ2-5; D remains unclear. The V end lost 0 bases, the J end lost 5 bases, and 7 bases lay between the germline ends. The CDR3 runs to 13 residues. Germline-derived CDR1 and CDR2 are MNHEY and SVGAGI. CDR3 sequence (DNA): TGTGCCAGCAGTTACTCTCACGGGGAGACCCAGTACTTC. Amino acids: CASSYSHGETQYF.

This clone came up a few times. This chain uses TRBV10-3 with TRBJ2-7; 8 nucleotides align to TRBD2. In germline, CDR1 is ENHRY, CDR2 SYGVKD. The V gene end was trimmed by 0 bases and the J gene end by 2 bases; junction bases not matched to a gene: 6. This CDR3 has 16 residues. The CDR3 is CAISESGERGTYEQYF. In DNA form, the CDR3 reads TGTGCCATCAGTGAGTCAGGCGAGCGGGGGACCTACGAGCAGTACTTC.

The V call is TRBV4-2, the J call TRBJ1-2, with D perhaps TRBD1 (6 bases). Germline CDR1 is LGHNA and CDR2 is YNFKEQ. Trimming shortened V by 0 bases and J by 2 bases, and 13 bases separated the two germline ends. The CDR3 runs to 16 residues. CDR3 loop: CASSQDASGANYGYTF. For the CDR3, the DNA is TGTGCCAGCAGCCAAGACGCGTCAGGGGCAAACTATGGCTACACCTTC.

This clone has just a few counts. The chain joins TRBV2 to TRBJ2-7, with D tentatively TRBD1 or TRBD2 (5 bases each). The length of the CDR3 is 13 residues. CDR1 is SNHLY, CDR2 FYNNEI, per germline. V lost 10 bases to trimming and J lost 6 bases, with 19 bases between them. The CDR3 reads CATSGRGTGEQYF. CDR3 nucleotides: TGTGCCACCTCGGGACGAGGGACGGGCGAGCAGTACTTC.

The chain links TRBV7-6 to TRBJ2-2; D not certain. The CDR3 sequence is 14 residues long. Per the germline V gene, CDR1 is SGHVS and CDR2 is FNYEAQ. Trimming left V 4 bases short and J 0 bases short, with 6 bases between. CDR3 coding DNA: TGTGCCAGCAGCTCTACAGCGAACACCGGGGAGCTGTTTTTT. Protein product: CASSSTANTGELFF. The variable domain in full, with the rest retrieved from reference TRBV7-6 and TRBJ2-2, is GAGVSQSPRYKVTKRGQDVALRCDPISGHVSLYWYRQALGQGPEFLTYFNYEAQQDKSGLPNDRFSAERPEGSISTLTIQRTEQRDSAMYRCASSSTANTGELFFGEGSRLTVL.

J is TRBJ1-1 and V is TRBV27; TRBD1 matches 7 bases. Per germline, CDR1 MNHEY and CDR2 SMNVEV (reference sequence). There are 20 residues in the CDR3. The V and J ends lost 2 bases and 3 bases, in that order; junction bases with no gene match: 21. The DNA for the CDR3 is TGTGCCAGCAGTTTAAAGGTGTTCTTGAGGGGGCGTATTTGGGACACTGAAGCTTTCTTT. Translation gives CASSLKVFLRGRIWDTEAFF.

This clone was seen a few times. The chain combines TRBV27 with TRBJ1-1; D not certain. Trimming took off 5 bases at V and 3 bases at J, with 10 bases between the two ends. Per the germline V gene, CDR1 is MNHEY and CDR2 is SMNVEV (reference sequence). The length of the CDR3 is 13 residues. For the CDR3, the DNA is TGTGCCAGCAGTCTCAGGACGGACACTGAAGCTTTCTTT. Translated: CASSLRTDTEAFF.

This clone was observed a few times. The chain is built from TRBV5-4 and TRBJ1-2; 9 nucleotides align to TRBD1. The CDR3 is 14 amino acids. Germline CDR1 is SGHNT and CDR2 is YYREEE (reference sequence). V was clipped by 4 bases and J by 6 bases; unmatched bases: 7. CDR3 sequence: CASSLTGGRDGYTF. As DNA, the CDR3 is TGTGCCAGCAGCCTGACAGGGGGTAGGGATGGCTACACCTTC.

This chain links TRBV29-1 with TRBJ2-1, with 7 bases fitting TRBD1. Trimming cost V 4 bases and J 5 bases; bases outside gene matches: 5. The CDR3 covers 13 residues. Germline V gene lookup returns CDR1 SQVTM and CDR2 ANQGSEA. The CDR3 coding sequence is TGCAGCGTTGCGGGACAGTTAAACAATGAGCAGTTCTTC. Protein: CSVAGQLNNEQFF.

V gene TRBV5-5 combines with J gene TRBJ2-7; the D gene is possibly TRBD1 (6 bases). The CDR3 is 14 amino acids. The V and J ends lost 4 bases and 3 bases respectively, with 14 bases between them. Germline assignment: CDR1 SGHKS and CDR2 YYEKEE (reference sequence). DNA of the CDR3: TGTGCCAGCAGCGAGCTCTCAGGGGTCTACGAGCAGTACTTC. Its protein is CASSELSGVYEQYF. Full variable domain (remainder filled in from reference TRBV5-5 and TRBJ2-7): DAGVTQSPTHLIKTRGQQVTLRCSPISGHKSVSWYQQVLGQGPQFIFQYYEKEERGRGNFPDRFSARQFPNYSSELNVNALLLGDSALYLCASSELSGVYEQYFGPGTRLTVT.

V is TRBV2 and J is TRBJ2-7, with D perhaps TRBD1 (6 bases). The V end was cut by 6 bases, the J end by 2 bases, with 11 bases between. Germline CDR1 SNHLY, CDR2 FYNNEI. This CDR3 spans 13 amino acids. The CDR3 DNA sequence: TGTGCCAGCAGCGAGGACAGACCCTACGAGCAGTACTTC. Amino acid sequence: CASSEDRPYEQYF. The whole variable domain, remainder taken from reference TRBV2 and TRBJ2-7, is EPEVTQTPSHQVTQMGQEVILRCVPISNHLYFYWYRQILGQKVEFLVSFYNNEISEKSEIFDDQFSVERPDGSNFTLKIRSTKLEDSAMYFCASSEDRPYEQYFGPGTRLTVT.

A few counts support this clone. The gene calls are TRBV6-1 and TRBJ1-5; 9 bases are shared with TRBD1. The CDR3 runs 14 residues. The trim removed 1 base at V and 6 bases at J, leaving 1 base unmatched. Germline V lookup: CDR1 MNHNS, CDR2 SASEGT. The CDR3 DNA reads as TGTGCCAGCAGTGAAGGGACAGGGGCTCAGCCCCAGCATTTT. This translates into CASSEGTGAQPQHF.

The gene calls are TRBV30 and TRBJ2-1; either TRBD1 or TRBD2 may supply D (6 bases each). CDR1 is GTSNPN and CDR2 is SVGIG in the germline V gene (reference sequence). This CDR3 is built from 15 residues. V was cut by 1 base and J by 7 bases, with 17 bases left in between. The CDR3 spells CAWSERGWGGNEQFF. The CDR3 DNA sequence: TGTGCCTGGAGTGAAAGGGGGTGGGGAGGAAATGAGCAGTTCTTC.

The chain links TRBV9 to TRBJ2-7, with a weak D call TRBD2 (7 bases). Germline V gene data show CDR1 as SGDLS and CDR2 as YYNGEE. This CDR3 is built from 13 residues. The ends were cut back, 0 bases at V and 6 bases at J, with 10 bases in the middle. The CDR3 spells CASSVGGGGEQYF. DNA of the CDR3: TGTGCCAGCAGCGTAGGAGGGGGGGGCGAGCAGTACTTC.

V is TRBV6-5 and J is TRBJ2-1; D assignment may be TRBD1 or TRBD2 (5 bases each). Per germline, CDR1 MNHEY and CDR2 SVGAGI. Trimming removed 5 bases at V and 8 bases at J, with 7 bases between. The CDR3 loop spans 11 amino acids. The chain's CDR3 is CASSGGDEQFF. CDR3 in DNA: TGTGCCAGCAGTGGGGGTGATGAGCAGTTCTTC.

This sequence joins TRBV6-1 and TRBJ1-4; the D gene is possibly TRBD1 (5 bases). Deletions cut 3 bases from V and 10 bases from J, with 21 bases between. The CDR3 consists of 16 residues. Germline loops: CDR1 MNHNS, CDR2 SASEGT. The CDR3 region has the DNA TGTGCCAGCAGTGATAGCCAGGGAGCCGTCTGGGGAAAACTGTTTTTT. The encoded protein is CASSDSQGAVWGKLFF.

The genes are TRBV7-8 and TRBJ1-1; 7 nucleotides match TRBD1. V was pared by 5 bases and J by 5 bases, with 5 bases of the junction left unmatched. Germline V gene sequence: CDR1 SGHVS, CDR2 FQNEAQ. This CDR3 region has 13 residues. Here the CDR3 DNA reads TGTGCCAGCAGCCTTAGCAGGGGGACTGAAGCTTTCTTT. Translation gives CASSLSRGTEAFF. The complete variable domain, with remaining parts taken from reference TRBV7-8 and TRBJ1-1, reads GAGVSQSPRYKVAKRGQDVALRCDPISGHVSLFWYQQALGQGPEFLTYFQNEAQLDKSGLPSDRFFAERPEGSVSTLKIQRTQQEDSAVYLCASSLSRGTEAFFGQGTRLTVV.

This chain links TRBV6-1 with TRBJ2-1; 8 bases fit TRBD2. The CDR3 runs 14 residues. Germline-derived CDR1 and CDR2 are MNHNS and SASEGT. V shed 4 bases and J 5 bases; nucleotides not matched to a gene: 4. The CDR3 reads CASSAGTSNNEQFF. The CDR3 DNA sequence: TGTGCCAGCAGTGCCGGGACTAGTAACAATGAGCAGTTCTTC.

This rearrangement joins TRBV27 to TRBJ2-7; D is ambiguous. The germline V gene encodes CDR1 MNHEY and CDR2 SMNVEV (reference sequence). The CDR3 spans 13 residues. The V end was cut by 8 bases, the J end by 3 bases, with 14 bases between. DNA of the CDR3: TGTGCCAGCGGGTTTGGGTCATTCTACGAGCAGTACTTC. It codes for CASGFGSFYEQYF.

This clone has only a few counts. The chain has TRBV6-1 and TRBJ1-1; no definite D call. The germline V gene has CDR1 MNHNS and CDR2 SASEGT. The CDR3 is 14 amino acids. V was trimmed by 8 bases and J by 0 bases, leaving 13 bases between them. CDR3 DNA sequence: TGTGCCAGCTTTAGGCGAAGCATGAACACTGAAGCTTTCTTT. Translation: CASFRRSMNTEAFF.